Below, one T cell receptor beta chain is given with its context. The antigen is undetermined. TCRdb's table, derived via immunoSEQ multiplex PCR, lists solely in-frame clones and lacks some. The sample includes about 68,000 clones, roughly 88% seen only once; the top ten take approximately 2.9%. The sample originates from a study of lymphopenia after photon versus proton radiotherapy. Findings and limits, study-wide: Photon-treated patients lost naive T cells and TCR diversity; proton-treated stayed stable. Oligoclonal CD8+ Temra expansion after nadir drove photon patients' diversity drop. Survival link was tested only in deceased patients; proton benefit remains a possibility.

The input for sequencing was peripheral blood, taken from a patient treated with photon-based radiotherapy. The sequence was collected from a woman in her sixties or seventies with pancreatic cancer.

Written as DNA, the CDR3 is TGTGCCAGCAACCCAGGGCCGAGGGCCTCGGAGACCCAGTACTTC. Amino acid sequence: CASNPGPRASETQYF. The J gene is TRBJ2-5, the V gene TRBV28; either TRBD1 or TRBD2 may supply D (5 bases each). Germline V lookup: CDR1 MDHEN, CDR2 SYDVKM. The germline V and J ends were trimmed by 7 bases and 5 bases, with 20 bases remaining between them. The CDR3 is 15 residues long.